The clone carrying this TCR beta chain was seen ten or more times. This specimen comes from a study of regulatory T cells in long-lasting Graves disease. This CDR3 comprises 12 residues. From germline, CDR1 is ENHRY and CDR2 SYGVKD. Between the trimmed V and J ends, which lost 8 bases and 5 bases, there was a span of 12 bases. Researchers made TCR beta libraries by using iRepertoire HTBI primers and running Arm-PCR on CDR3 regions. TCRdb redid the calling of the multiplex PCR reads with MiXCR, one entry per CDR3 protein. The sample consists of under 450,000 distinct CDR3 sequences, approximately 12% of them appearing once. Time point defined: newly diagnosed GD, antithyroid drugs for less than 3 months. Preparation of the TCR library used RNA extracted from PBMCs. This sample was also put to use in a study of T cells in Graves' hyperthyroidism and ophthalmopathy.

This rearrangement joins TRBV10-3 to TRBJ2-5, with D perhaps TRBD1 or TRBD2 (5 bases each). The sample was peripheral blood mononuclear cells (PBMCs), taken at new diagnosis, from a patient treated with antithyroid drugs. The source is a woman aged 18-29 years with Graves disease. CDR3 residues: CAIRDPGETQYF. The CDR3 region has the DNA TGTGCCATCCGGGACCCCGGGGAGACCCAGTACTTC.